A single sample is the source of the 18 T cell receptor beta chains below, sequenced in a study of blood T cells in healthy people across ages. Combining a sample-barcoded 5' primer with a J-beta primer mix, a second PCR ran for about 6 to 12 cycles. TCRdb re-analysed the 5' RACE reads in MiXCR, keeping a single row per CDR3 protein. In the table there are around 320,000 distinct CDR3 sequences, 25% to 30% of which are singletons. Sequencing input: blood. The receptor source for this set is a woman aged 65 to 85 in good health.

The chain has TRBV20-1 and TRBJ2-1; tentative D call: TRBD2 (5 bases). The J call may not be correct, given that the DNA end is closer to TRBJ2-7. This CDR3 contains 15 residues. Germline CDR1 and CDR2: DFQATT and SNEGSKA (reference sequence). CDR3 sequence (DNA): TGCAGTGCTAGAGATATCAGCGGACCCTCCTACGAGCAGTACTTC. It encodes CSARDISGPSYEQYF.

This chain uses TRBV6-1 with TRBJ2-4; TRBD2 is a possible D gene (5 bases). Trimming took 8 bases from V and 7 from J, leaving 15 bases between them. This CDR3 spans 13 amino acids. Germline CDR1 reads MNHNS; CDR2 reads SASEGT. CDR3 region: CASGGLAGNIQYF. The CDR3 bases are TGTGCCAGCGGTGGGCTAGCTGGGAACATTCAGTACTTC.

The chain employs TRBV28 and TRBJ2-5; the D gene is possibly TRBD1 (5 bases). The J call may be in error: the DNA end matches TRBJ2-7 better. The CDR3 runs to 12 residues. Germline CDR1 is MDHEN and CDR2 is SYDVKM. In DNA, the CDR3 is TGTGCCAGCACCACTCAGGGCTACGAGCAGTACTTC. Residues: CASTTQGYEQYF.

This clonotype came up a few times. V is TRBV20-1 and J is TRBJ2-1; perhaps D is TRBD1 or TRBD2 (5 bases each). The J call could be wrong; TRBJ2-5 is a better fit for the DNA end. CDR3 length equals 12 residues. Germline-derived CDR1 and CDR2 are DFQATT and SNEGSKA (reference sequence). The CDR3 bases are TGCAGTGCTGGGGGAGAGTCCGAGACCCAGTACTTC. It yields the protein CSAGGESETQYF.

This clonotype has a handful of counts. The chain links TRBV14 to TRBJ2-6; D gene unclear. V was shortened by 0 bases and J by 0 bases, with 3 bases between the two germline ends. This CDR3 region has 15 residues. Looked up from germline, CDR1 is SGHDN and CDR2 is FVKESK. The CDR3 loop reads CASSQEGSGANVLTF. The CDR3 coding sequence is TGTGCCAGCAGCCAAGAGGGCTCTGGGGCCAACGTCCTGACTTTC.

The chain links TRBV7-9 to TRBJ2-7; D remains unclear. The J call could be wrong; TRBJ2-5 is a better fit for the DNA end. This CDR3 is 15 amino acids long. Germline lookup yields CDR1 SEHNR and CDR2 FQNEAQ (reference sequence). The CDR3 nucleotides read TGTGCCAGCAGCTTAGGGGCAGAGCGAAAAGAGACCCAGTACTTC. This codes for CASSLGAERKETQYF.

The V and J genes are TRBV2 and TRBJ1-5; 7 nucleotides match TRBD1. The CDR3 length is 13 residues. Trimming at V came to 6 bases and at J to 4 bases, leaving 3 bases not matched to a gene. Germline V gives CDR1 SNHLY, CDR2 FYNNEI. The CDR3 reads CASRDRVNQPQHF. CDR3 DNA sequence: TGTGCCAGCAGAGACAGGGTTAATCAGCCCCAGCATTTT.

This clonotype was recorded many times. The chain is built from TRBV7-2 and TRBJ2-3; the D is unclear. This CDR3 comprises 15 residues. CDR1 and CDR2 from the germline V gene are SGHTA and FQGNSA. Trimming cost V 5 bases and J 0 bases, with 12 bases left between them. The CDR3 reads CASSPRELSTDTQYF. The DNA of the CDR3 is TGTGCCAGCAGCCCTCGCGAACTTAGCACAGATACGCAGTATTTT.

This clonotype turned up a few times. The rearrangement links TRBV28 to TRBJ2-2; tentatively, D is TRBD1 (6 bases). From germline, CDR1 is MDHEN and CDR2 SYDVKM. The V end lost 6 bases, the J end lost 1 base, and 9 bases lay between the germline ends. The CDR3 totals 14 residues. The CDR3 coding sequence is TGTGCCAGCAGACGGGACAAGAACACCGGGGAGCTGTTTTTT. This gives the protein CASRRDKNTGELFF.

The J gene is TRBJ2-7, the V gene TRBV29-1; TRBD2 matches at 9 bases. The J segment lost 9 bases and the V segment lost 3 bases, leaving 12 bases of the junction unmatched. Germline CDR1 and CDR2: SQVTM and ANQGSEA. The CDR3 is 14 amino acids. The CDR3 nucleotides are TGCAGCGTTGAGATTAGCGGGAGCCCCACCCCGCAGTACTTC. Its translation: CSVEISGSPTPQYF.

This clonotype was counted a few times. The V call is TRBV6-5, the J call TRBJ1-6; D gene ambiguous. Germline V gives CDR1 MNHEY, CDR2 SVGAGI. Trimming stripped 7 bases from V and 7 bases from J, with 11 bases between. The CDR3 loop spans 13 amino acids. The CDR3 spells CASTLDANSPLHF. CDR3 DNA sequence: TGTGCCAGCACCCTGGACGCGAATTCACCCCTCCACTTT.

The chain uses TRBV29-1 and TRBJ2-5, with 12 bases that match TRBD2. This CDR3 comprises 13 residues. The germline gives CDR1 SQVTM, CDR2 ANQGSEA. Trimming cost V 6 bases and J 5 bases; bases outside gene matches: 4. CDR3 sequence reads: CSVATSGGETQYF. In DNA, the CDR3 is TGCAGCGTCGCGACTAGCGGGGGCGAGACCCAGTACTTC. Full variable domain (remainder filled in from reference TRBV29-1 and TRBJ2-5): SAVISQKPSRDICQRGTSLTIQCQVDSQVTMMFWYRQQPGQSLTLIATANQGSEATYESGFVIDKFPISRPNLTFSTLTVSNMSPEDSSIYLCSVATSGGETQYFGPGTRLLVL.

This clonotype was found once. With a much larger clone just one base away, this may be a read error. V is TRBV7-9 and J is TRBJ2-1, with D uncertain. The germline V gene has CDR1 SEHNR and CDR2 FQNEAQ (reference sequence). The CDR3 is 13 amino acids. DNA for the CDR3: TGTTCCAGCAGCCCGACGGCAGCTTCTGAGCAGTTCTTC. Protein: CSSSPTAASEQFF. The whole variable domain, filled in from reference TRBV7-9 and TRBJ2-1, reads DTGVSQNPRHKITKRGQNVTFRCDPISEHNRLYWYRQTLGQGPEFLTYFQNEAQLEKSRLLSDRFSAERPKGSFSTLEIQRTEQGDSAMYLCSSSPTAASEQFFGPGTRLTVL.

This chain joins TRBV2 and TRBJ1-2; D call uncertain. There are 11 residues in the CDR3. Germline V gene sequence: CDR1 SNHLY, CDR2 FYNNEI. V lost 2 bases, J lost 2 bases, and 0 bases lay in between. This CDR3 reads CASSENYGYTF. CDR3 nucleotide sequence: TGTGCCAGCAGTGAAAACTATGGCTACACCTTC.

The chain combines TRBV7-2 with TRBJ2-2; D is unclear. The length of the CDR3 is 16 residues. Germline V CDR1 and CDR2: SGHTA, FQGNSA. V gave up 1 base and J gave up 2 bases, with 11 bases separating them. CDR3 loop: CASSLDSALNTGELFF. CDR3 DNA sequence: TGTGCCAGCAGCTTAGACAGTGCCCTTAACACCGGGGAGCTGTTTTTT.

The J gene is TRBJ2-2, the V gene TRBV14; TRBD2 matches at 11 bases. The germline CDR1 and CDR2 sequences are SGHDN and FVKESK. V lost 3 bases, J lost 6 bases, and 6 bases stayed unmatched. There are 16 residues in the CDR3. CDR3 sequence reads: CASSHTSGSGAGELFF. CDR3 in DNA: TGTGCCAGCAGCCACACTAGCGGGAGTGGGGCCGGGGAGCTGTTTTTT.

The rearrangement joins TRBV2 to TRBJ2-1, with 11 nucleotides matching TRBD2. The CDR3 contains 16 residues. Germline-derived CDR1 and CDR2 are SNHLY and FYNNEI. Unmatched junction bases numbered 7, after V lost 2 bases and J lost 7 bases. The CDR3 nucleotides are TGTGCCAGCAGTGAACTGGGTAGCGGGAGGGGAAATGAGCAGTTCTTC. Translated, it gives CASSELGSGRGNEQFF. Full variable domain (outside the CDR3, taken from reference TRBV2 and TRBJ2-1): EPEVTQTPSHQVTQMGQEVILRCVPISNHLYFYWYRQILGQKVEFLVSFYNNEISEKSEIFDDQFSVERPDGSNFTLKIRSTKLEDSAMYFCASSELGSGRGNEQFFGPGTRLTVL.

This clonotype has a count of ten or more. J is TRBJ2-7 and V is TRBV4-1; 8 nucleotides match TRBD2. V was clipped by 0 bases and J by 1 base; unmatched bases: 8. Germline loops: CDR1 MGHRA, CDR2 YSYEKL. This CDR3 has 17 residues. The CDR3 nucleotides are TGCGCCAGCAGCCAAGATACCAGCGGGAGTAGGTCCTACGAGCAGTACTTC. It translates to CASSQDTSGSRSYEQYF.